This T cell receptor (beta chain) was sequenced for a study of cytomegalovirus exposure and HLA in healthy donors. The germline gives CDR1 LNHNV, CDR2 YYDKDF (reference sequence). The CDR3 covers 19 residues. The J segment lost 1 base and the V segment lost 1 base, leaving 7 bases of the junction unmatched. PCR employed 60 Vbeta and 13 Jbeta primers. Clones were sequenced by immunoSEQ multiplex PCR, and TCRdb holds only the in-frame ones, with some missing. The table lists roughly 100,000 clones, about 79% of them singletons. Overall study findings and caveats: With later analysis, a missense DCLRE1C variant became linked to TCR beta V- and J-gene trimming. In a later analysis, HLA-associated TCR beta chains were more clonally expanded than equally common others.

A note on this clone: Its antigen is unknown.

The V call is TRBV15, the J call TRBJ2-2; 12 nucleotides agree with TRBD2. Sequencing was performed on PBMCs. The source is a man in his sixties in good health and CMV-seropositive. As DNA, the CDR3 is TGTGCCACCAGCAGAGGGGGGGCTAGCGGGGGGGTGAACACCGGGGAGCTGTTTTTT. This translates into CATSRGGASGGVNTGELFF.